The T cell receptor (beta chain) under discussion was sequenced for a study of cytomegalovirus exposure and HLA in healthy donors. Study-wide results and caveats: Altogether, 150 or so TCR beta chains were recorded as cytomegalovirus-associated.

PCR amplification relied on 60 Vbeta primers (plus 13 Jbeta primers). Sequencing was performed with immunoSEQ multiplex PCR; in TCRdb, only in-frame clones are kept and a portion is missing. Of roughly 100,000 clones listed, about four fifths are singletons. A remark on this clone: Its antigen is not identified.

This clonotype was obtained from a man in his forties or fifties in good health and CMV-seronegative. The source material was PBMCs.

The CDR3, as DNA: TGTGCCAGCAGTTTATCCCCCGGTTATGGAAACACCATATATTTT. Translated, it gives CASSLSPGYGNTIYF. V gene TRBV28 combines with J gene TRBJ1-3; no clear D gene. This CDR3 has 15 amino acids. The germline V gene has CDR1 MDHEN and CDR2 SYDVKM. Trimming cost V 1 base and J 3 bases, with 10 bases left between them.